Detailed here is one T cell receptor beta chain. This clonotype has more than one count but fewer than ten. Its antigen remains undetermined. The sample holds no much larger clone one base away, and base qualities are not on file. The CDR3, cysteine through phenylalanine, is 17 amino acids long. CDR3 DNA only is kept here, 51 bases in frame from base 1. Based on the germline V gene, the CDR1 and CDR2 sequences are SGHDN and FVKESK. V is cut by 4 bases and J by 1 base, and the space between the germline ends is 19 bases. Library creation used 5' RACE. These reads were obtained on an Illumina HiSeq 2500. The second PCR ran for about 6 to 12 cycles and used a J-beta primer mix along with a sample-barcoded 5' primer. A unique molecular identifier was introduced onto each TCR beta cDNA molecule by a template-switch 5' adaptor carrying 12 random nucleotides. Each sample yielded at least 2.5 million CDR3-containing paired-end reads. The Mint cDNA synthesis kit, primed by a TRBC-specific oligonucleotide, was used to synthesize first-strand cDNA from all RNA. Following uracil-DNA glycosylase treatment, a first 18-cycle PCR with universal primers M1SS and BC2_uni_R was performed on all cDNA. The original methods were these. For normalization, 1 million high-quality reads were randomly selected from each sample, with every read carrying a distinct molecular identifier. Instead of being binned into consensus sequences, reads with shared molecular identifiers were discarded. MiTCR, run with a Q25 quality threshold and the strictest error-elimination algorithm, handled CDR3 identification, clonotype clustering and error correction. Lower-bound total TCR beta diversity was estimated with a nonparametric unseen species model using Euler transformation. Using fastp trimming at Q25 and MiXCR clonotype assembly, TCRdb reanalyzed the public sequencing data and kept in-frame beta chains. Entries are consolidated by CDR3 protein sequence, retaining the most common genes and DNA. The V and J calls here are based on TCRdb, not the publication. The sample table lists hundreds of thousands of distinct CDR3 sequences, 29% of them with a count of one. The leading ten clones occupy approximately 15% of the sample.

The record originates from a study of blood T cells in healthy people across ages (dated by TCRdb to about 2015). Regarding the study in general: In model experiments, roughly one uniquely barcoded TCR beta cDNA molecule per two T cells was captured by template switching. The donors were split into four age groups: young (average about 16 years), middle-aged (around 40), aged (over 55) and long-lived (approximately 89). The study analyzed two additional independent replicas of 1 million unique cDNA reads from the same blood draw for two donors, one aged 18 to 29 and one aged 80 or older. To avoid experimental bias, donors of different ages were randomly spread across the sequencing lanes. The study measured age-related changes in TCR beta repertoire diversity using deep sequencing normalized with unique cDNA molecular identifiers.

The donors were 40 or so Caucasian individuals from Russia, aged roughly 6 to 100 years, who were systemically healthy. Each donor gave ten milliliters of peripheral blood, collected into EDTA-treated Vacutainer tubes. Ficoll-Paque density-gradient centrifugation was used to isolate PBMCs, with at least 6 million obtained per sample. Trizol reagent was used to extract total RNA from the PBMCs, yielding at least 6 micrograms per sample. For every donor, an aliquot of PBMCs went through flow cytometry to measure the percentages of naive CD45RAhigh/CD27high T cells. Study-wide findings and limitations: There was a strong correlation between observed TCR beta diversity and the percentage of naive T cells measured by flow cytometry. Since profiling was done on bulk unsorted PBMCs, naive and antigen-experienced compartments could not be conclusively compared. Because the CMV infection status of the donors was unknown, age-related changes in expanded clonotypes may potentially have been confounded. Estimates of total diversity from one million sequenced T cells were regarded as lower bounds and underestimates. Observed TCR beta diversity per million T cells fell roughly linearly with age, and a significant reduction was already apparent by age approximately 41. Compared with the aged group, more naive CD4+ T cells, fewer expanded clones and increased TCR diversity were shown by the long-lived group, suggesting age selection.

This receptor was identified in an elderly woman in good health. Sequenced material: blood. The sequence links TRBV14 to TRBJ1-2; D gene: possibly TRBD1, on 5 matching bases. The CDR3 has the sequence CASSPFSGEGINYGYTF. The DNA sequence follows: TGTGCCAGCAGCCCGTTCTCCGGGGAGGGGATTAACTATGGCTACACCTTC.